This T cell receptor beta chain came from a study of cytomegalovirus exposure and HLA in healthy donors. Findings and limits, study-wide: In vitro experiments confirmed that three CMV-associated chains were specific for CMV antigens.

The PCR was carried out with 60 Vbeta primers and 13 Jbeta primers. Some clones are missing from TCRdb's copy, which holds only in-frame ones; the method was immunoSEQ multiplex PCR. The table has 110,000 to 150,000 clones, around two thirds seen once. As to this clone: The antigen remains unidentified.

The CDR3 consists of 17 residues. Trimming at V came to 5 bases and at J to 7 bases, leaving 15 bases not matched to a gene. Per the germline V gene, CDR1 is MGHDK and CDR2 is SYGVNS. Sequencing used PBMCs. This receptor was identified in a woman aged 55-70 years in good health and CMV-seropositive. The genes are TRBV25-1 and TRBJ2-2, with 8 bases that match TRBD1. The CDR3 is CASSSAGGQGAGGELFF. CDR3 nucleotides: TGTGCCAGCAGTTCGGCAGGGGGGCAGGGGGCTGGCGGGGAGCTGTTTTTT.